Below are 24 T cell receptor beta chains sequenced from a single sample in a study of T-cell memory formation after mild COVID-19. MiXCR, run by TCRdb on the 5' RACE reads, gives a single entry per CDR3 protein. The sample comprises more than 350,000 distinct CDR3 sequences, about 15% of which are singletons, and 20% to 25% rests with the top ten. Sequenced sample: PBMCs or a T cell subset sorted from them (not recorded which). These receptors all come from a man younger than 35 who had mild COVID-19 (a few samples of this study predate the infection). Cell type and time point are not known.

V and J are TRBV5-1 and TRBJ2-7; D is unresolved. Germline loops: CDR1 SGHRS, CDR2 YFSETQ. Trimming cost V 4 bases and J 0 bases, with 11 bases left between them. This CDR3 contains 14 residues. CDR3 protein: CASSLDSTSYEQYV. In DNA form, the CDR3 reads TGCGCCAGCAGCCTGGATTCCACCTCCTACGAGCAGTACGTC.

The V and J genes are TRBV7-2 and TRBJ2-7, with 11 positions matching TRBD2. V shed 3 bases, J shed 2 bases, and the junction held 3 bases outside the gene matches. The germline V gene encodes CDR1 SGHTA and CDR2 FQGNSA. The CDR3 sequence is 15 residues long. CDR3 amino acids: CASSFLAGGTYEQYF. CDR3 nucleotides: TGTGCCAGCAGCTTCTTAGCGGGGGGGACCTACGAGCAGTACTTC.

V gene TRBV5-6 combines with J gene TRBJ2-7, with a weak D call TRBD2 (5 bases). Germline CDR1 SGHDT, CDR2 YYEEEE. Between the trimmed V and J ends, which lost 0 bases and 2 bases, there was a span of 9 bases. The CDR3 consists of 14 residues. CDR3 sequence reads: CASSLGGIPYEQYF. CDR3 DNA: TGTGCCAGCAGCTTGGGAGGGATACCCTACGAGCAGTACTTC.

There are many counts of this clonotype. V usage is TRBV4-3 and J usage is TRBJ2-5, with 11 bases identical to TRBD2. The CDR3 loop spans 14 amino acids. Germline V lookup: CDR1 LGHNA, CDR2 YSLEER. V dropped 4 bases and J dropped 4; count of bases not matched to a gene: 2. CDR3: CASSPGLAVETQYF. The DNA of the CDR3 is TGCGCCAGCAGCCCGGGACTAGCGGTAGAGACCCAGTACTTC.

The genes are TRBV5-6 and TRBJ1-2; no firm D call. This CDR3 is built from 12 residues. Trimming pared 0 bases from V and 7 bases from J, leaving 7 bases between. In germline, CDR1 is SGHDT, CDR2 YYEEEE. CDR3 sequence (DNA): TGTGCCAGCAGCTTGGATTACGGTGGCTACACCTTC. Translated: CASSLDYGGYTF.

This clonotype turned up a few times. The rearrangement links TRBV5-1 to TRBJ1-3, with D unresolved. Trimming took off 1 base at V and 0 bases at J, with 8 bases between the two ends. Germline loops: CDR1 SGHRS, CDR2 YFSETQ. The CDR3 runs to 15 residues. The CDR3 loop reads CASSLTRSSGNTIYF. The CDR3, as DNA: TGCGCCAGCAGCTTGACAAGGAGCTCTGGAAACACCATATATTTT.

The chain links TRBV5-5 to TRBJ1-5; perhaps TRBD1 as D (5 bases). The CDR3 loop spans 14 amino acids. Germline lookup yields CDR1 SGHKS and CDR2 YYEKEE (reference sequence). Trimming pared 4 bases from V and 4 bases from J, leaving 12 bases between. The chain's CDR3 is CASSAGTANQPQHF. In nucleotides, the CDR3 is TGTGCCAGCAGCGCAGGGACGGCGAATCAGCCCCAGCATTTT.

In its sample, this clonotype was seen a few times. This chain connects TRBV14 to TRBJ2-2, with a weak D call TRBD1 (6 bases). V lost 6 bases, J lost 9 bases, and 14 bases lay in between. The CDR3 sequence is 13 residues long. Germline CDR1 and CDR2: SGHDN and FVKESK. CDR3 in DNA: TGTGCCAGCAGTAAAACAGGGTTTCGGGAGCTGTTTTTT. Translating gives CASSKTGFRELFF.

Ten or more counts support this clonotype. The V and J genes are TRBV7-2 and TRBJ2-5; TRBD1 agrees at 10 bases. This CDR3 is built from 15 residues. Germline trimming cut 4 bases from V and 5 bases from J; bases unmatched to any gene: 7. CDR1 is SGHTA, CDR2 FQGNSA, per germline. For the CDR3, the DNA is TGTGCCAGCAGCTCCGGGGGACAGGGGTGGGAGACCCAGTACTTC. The encoded protein is CASSSGGQGWETQYF.

The chain joins TRBV7-3 to TRBJ2-3; tentatively, D is TRBD2 (6 bases). The length of the CDR3 is 16 residues. The V gene lost 2 bases and the J gene lost 2 bases, with 14 bases spanning the gap. Per the germline V gene, CDR1 is SGHTA and CDR2 is FQGTGA. CDR3 sequence: CASSLSGSIITDTQYF. Here the CDR3 DNA reads TGTGCCAGCAGCTTATCCGGGAGCATCATCACAGATACGCAGTATTTT.

The CDR3 region has the DNA TGTGCCACCAGTGATGGGGACGAGCAGTACTTC. Translation gives CATSDGDEQYF. V gene TRBV24-1 combines with J gene TRBJ2-7; D gene ambiguous. The V gene's germline CDR1 is KGHDR and CDR2 SFDVKD. Deletions cut 3 bases from V and 5 bases from J, with 4 bases between. CDR3 length: 11 residues.

The gene calls are TRBV12-3 or TRBV12-4 and TRBJ2-5; the D is unclear. The germline V and J ends were trimmed by 3 bases and 6 bases, with 8 bases remaining between them. This CDR3 region has 12 residues. CDR3 bases: TGTGCCAGCAGTTTGGTTATGCAGACCCAGTACTTC. This translates into CASSLVMQTQYF.

This clonotype showed up just a few times. This chain uses TRBV10-3 with TRBJ2-7; the D gene is possibly TRBD1 (6 bases). V was pared by 3 bases and J by 5 bases, with 14 bases between. Germline values: CDR1 ENHRY, CDR2 SYGVKD. This CDR3 spans 14 amino acids. The CDR3 nucleotides read TGTGCCATCAGTGATGTGGGGGCGCCCCACGAGCAGTACTTC. Protein: CAISDVGAPHEQYF.

V and J are TRBV12-3 or TRBV12-4 and TRBJ2-3, with D unclear. Trimming took off 8 bases at V and 5 bases at J, with 17 bases between the two ends. The CDR3 runs to 14 residues. The CDR3: CASGVYLFGDTQYF. Written as DNA, the CDR3 is TGTGCCAGCGGGGTGTACCTCTTCGGAGATACGCAGTATTTT.

This clonotype was detected a few times. The V and J genes are TRBV9 and TRBJ2-3; 7 nucleotides match TRBD2. Germline assignment: CDR1 SGDLS and CDR2 YYNGEE. The CDR3 contains 13 residues. With 7 bases clipped from V and 2 bases from J, the junction kept 4 bases outside the gene matches. For the CDR3, the DNA is TGTGCCAGCGGAGCGGGGAACACAGATACGCAGTATTTT. This codes for CASGAGNTDTQYF.

This clonotype was counted only a few times. The chain recombines TRBV4-2 with TRBJ2-7; 10 bases line up with TRBD2. CDR1 and CDR2 (germline): LGHNA, YNFKEQ. Trimming cost V 1 base and J 5 bases; bases outside gene matches: 2. CDR3 size: 14 residues. In DNA form, the CDR3 reads TGTGCCAGCAGCCAAGGTACTAGCGGGGACGAGCAGTACTTC. Amino acid sequence: CASSQGTSGDEQYF.

This clonotype was observed a single time. CDR3 residues: CASSPDILYQPQHF. The CDR3 region has the DNA TGTGCCAGCAGTCCCGACATCTTGTATCAGCCCCAGCATTTT. The V and J genes are TRBV12-3 or TRBV12-4 and TRBJ1-5; D ambiguous. Deletions cut 5 bases from V and 5 bases from J, with 13 bases between. The CDR3 has 14 residues.

This clonotype was seen only a few times. The chain uses TRBV20-1 and TRBJ2-1, with D tentatively TRBD1 or TRBD2 (5 bases each). The V end lost 5 bases, the J end lost 15 bases, and 17 bases lay between the germline ends. The germline CDR1 and CDR2 sequences are DFQATT and SNEGSKA (reference sequence). The CDR3 has 11 residues. The CDR3 here is CSARGGFVPFF. CDR3 nucleotide sequence: TGCAGTGCTCGGGGCGGCTTTGTGCCGTTCTTC.

This clonotype appeared a few times. V is TRBV4-2 and J is TRBJ2-3; 14 bases line up with TRBD2. This CDR3 region has 18 residues. Germline V gene data show CDR1 as LGHNA and CDR2 as YNFKEQ. The J segment lost 4 bases and the V segment lost 0 bases, leaving 6 bases of the junction unmatched. CDR3 protein: CASSQEGRLAGGPDTQYF. CDR3 bases: TGTGCCAGCAGCCAAGAAGGGCGACTAGCGGGGGGGCCAGATACGCAGTATTTT.

J is TRBJ1-1 and V is TRBV12-3 or TRBV12-4, with a possible D match to TRBD1 (6 bases). The CDR3 is made up of 15 amino acids. Trimming stripped 6 bases from V and 1 base from J, with 15 bases between. The CDR3 bases are TGTGCCAGCAGAGAGGCAGGGGTGGGGAACACTGAAGCTTTCTTT. The encoded protein is CASREAGVGNTEAFF.

The rearrangement uses TRBV12-3 or TRBV12-4 and TRBJ1-5, with D perhaps matching TRBD1 (5 bases). V lost 3 bases and J 7 bases, leaving 10 bases between the germline ends. This CDR3 comprises 13 residues. The CDR3 loop reads CASSFAEGQPQHF. In DNA form, the CDR3 reads TGTGCCAGCAGTTTTGCCGAGGGGCAGCCCCAGCATTTT.

Details on this clonotype: The junction departs from germline at one end; a sequencing error may be responsible. The chain employs TRBV10-2 and TRBJ1-1; D gene ambiguous. This CDR3 has 14 residues. Germline V CDR1 and CDR2: WSHSY, SAAADI. The DNA for the CDR3 is TGCGCCACCAGTGTTCTAGGGAGGGCCACTGAAGCTTTCTTT. Its translation: CATSVLGRATEAFF.

This clonotype was detected only a few times. This CDR3 is CAISDSGTGNYEQYF. The DNA for the CDR3 is TGTGCCATCAGTGATTCCGGGACAGGGAACTACGAGCAGTACTTC. The V gene is TRBV10-3, the J gene TRBJ2-7; 9 bases align to TRBD1. The V and J ends lost 3 bases and 3 bases, in that order; junction bases with no gene match: 6. The CDR3 contains 15 residues. Germline V gene lookup returns CDR1 ENHRY and CDR2 SYGVKD.

In its sample, this clonotype was seen a few times. The chain joins TRBV27 to TRBJ2-1, with 16 bases that match TRBD2. This CDR3 contains 16 residues. V lost 6 bases to trimming and J lost 2 bases; unmatched junction nucleotides: 1. Per the germline V gene, CDR1 is MNHEY and CDR2 is SMNVEV (reference sequence). The CDR3 loop reads CASRGTSGGAYNEQFF. The CDR3 DNA is TGTGCCAGCAGGGGGACTAGCGGGGGGGCCTACAATGAGCAGTTCTTC.